Shown below are 10 T cell receptor beta chains from a single sample sequenced in a study of shared clonotypes between healthy human individuals. Clones were sequenced by immunoSEQ multiplex PCR, and TCRdb holds only the in-frame ones, with some missing. The top ten hold over 1.5% of the sample, which has over 700,000 clones, 72% seen once. What was sequenced was memory CD4+ T cells sorted from blood. Subset described: CD45RA-negative fraction. These receptor sequences come from a woman aged 25 to 39 in good health.

The rearrangement uses TRBV27 and TRBJ2-1; 14 bases map to TRBD2. Looked up from germline, CDR1 is MNHEY and CDR2 is SMNVEV (reference sequence). The CDR3 covers 15 residues. J was trimmed by 4 bases and V by 8 bases; bases with no gene match: 4. CDR3 amino acids: CASRGLAGGYNEQFF. Here the CDR3 DNA reads TGTGCCAGCCGCGGACTAGCGGGGGGATACAATGAGCAGTTCTTC.

The rearrangement joins TRBV7-8 to TRBJ2-1; 7 nucleotides match TRBD2. V lost 5 bases, J lost 10 bases, and 17 bases stayed unmatched. From germline, CDR1 is SGHVS and CDR2 FQNEAQ. The CDR3 length is 16 residues. The chain's CDR3 is CASSQIPGGGPLEQFF. CDR3 DNA: TGTGCCAGCAGCCAGATCCCGGGAGGAGGCCCCCTCGAGCAGTTCTTC.

The rearrangement links TRBV27 to TRBJ1-5; TRBD1 is a possible D gene (5 bases). Germline lookup yields CDR1 MNHEY and CDR2 SMNVEV (reference sequence). The CDR3 consists of 15 residues. Deletions cut 6 bases from V and 4 bases from J, with 16 bases between. CDR3 sequence reads: CASRLGGVLNQPQHF. The CDR3 bases are TGTGCCAGCAGGCTGGGAGGGGTTTTGAATCAGCCCCAGCATTTT.

This clone appeared many times. The chain combines TRBV29-1 with TRBJ2-3, with 7 bases aligning to TRBD2. The junction had 13 bases not matched to a gene; V was cut back by 2 bases and J by 5 bases. Germline CDR1 reads SQVTM; CDR2 reads ANQGSEA. This CDR3 spans 16 amino acids. The CDR3 region is CSVERAWGRAKDTQYF. For the CDR3, the DNA is TGCAGCGTTGAAAGGGCGTGGGGGAGGGCCAAAGATACGCAGTATTTT.

The genes are TRBV6-5 and TRBJ1-2; D is possibly TRBD1 (5 bases). Trimming left V 5 bases short and J 6 bases short, with 10 bases between. The CDR3 has 12 amino acids. Per germline, CDR1 MNHEY and CDR2 SVGAGI. This CDR3 reads CASSKKGNGYTF. CDR3 coding DNA: TGTGCCAGCAGTAAGAAGGGGAATGGCTACACCTTC.

This rearrangement joins TRBV11-2 to TRBJ2-1, with 10 bases fitting TRBD2. Germline V gene data show CDR1 as SGHAT and CDR2 as FQNNGV. CDR3 length equals 15 residues. V lost 5 bases and J lost 2; bases outside the gene matches: 3. CDR3 in amino acids: CASSRLAGTYNEQFF. The CDR3 nucleotides read TGTGCCAGCAGCAGACTAGCGGGTACCTACAATGAGCAGTTCTTC.

The CDR3 DNA is TGTGCCAGCAGTTTAAGGGACGGCCGGACGGGTGGCTACACCTTC. This sequence encodes CASSLRDGRTGGYTF. The rearrangement uses TRBV28 and TRBJ1-2; D perhaps matches TRBD1 (5 bases). Germline assignment: CDR1 MDHEN and CDR2 SYDVKM. The CDR3 runs 15 residues. The ends were cut back, 2 bases at V and 7 bases at J, with 17 bases in the middle.

The chain couples TRBV19 to TRBJ2-7; 10 nucleotides agree with TRBD2. CDR3 length equals 14 residues. V lost 5 bases to trimming and J lost 1 base; unmatched junction nucleotides: 2. Germline CDR1 reads LNHDA; CDR2 reads SQIVND (reference sequence). CDR3: CASSEGLASYEQYF. In DNA form, the CDR3 reads TGTGCCAGTAGTGAGGGACTAGCGTCCTACGAGCAGTACTTC.

The chain combines TRBV28 with TRBJ2-5; possibly TRBD2 for D (5 bases). The germline CDR1 and CDR2 sequences are MDHEN and SYDVKM. The V and J ends lost 4 bases and 7 bases respectively, with 7 bases between them. The CDR3 sequence is 11 residues long. The CDR3 DNA follows: TGTGCCAGCAGTTCCACTAGGACCCAGTACTTC. Translation gives CASSSTRTQYF.

J is TRBJ2-2 and V is TRBV2; weak D call: TRBD1 (6 bases). The germline V gene has CDR1 SNHLY and CDR2 FYNNEI. Trimming pared 2 bases from V and 1 base from J, leaving 11 bases between. The CDR3 covers 16 residues. The CDR3 nucleotides read TGTGCCAGCAGTGAACCTGGACAGCTGAACACCGGGGAGCTGTTTTTT. Translated: CASSEPGQLNTGELFF.